This passage covers 25 T cell receptor beta chains from one sample sequenced in a study of T cell repertoires in cytomegalovirus infection. The antigens of these receptors remain unknown. TCRdb itself ran the reads through MiXCR, one entry per CDR3 protein. The table shows 300,000 or so distinct CDR3 sequences, with just under 25% occurring only once. The source material was cultured PBMCs, sampled from culture after CMV antigen stimulation. Every receptor here comes from a human donor in good health (CMV status not recorded). Some clones in this sample may be carry-over from other donors' samples.

V usage is TRBV10-2 and J usage is TRBJ1-1; D unresolved. The CDR3 spans 15 residues. V gave up 5 bases and J gave up 4 bases, with 17 bases separating them. CDR1 and CDR2 from the germline V gene are WSHSY and SAAADI. The CDR3 loop is CASSPPGYSSTEAFF. The CDR3 DNA follows: TGCGCCAGCAGTCCACCCGGTTATTCCAGCACTGAAGCTTTCTTT.

In its sample, this clonotype was seen a few times. The rearrangement uses TRBV28 and TRBJ1-1; D is ambiguous. This CDR3 is 14 amino acids long. Trimming shortened V by 7 bases and J by 4 bases, and 16 bases separated the two germline ends. Germline V CDR1 and CDR2: MDHEN, SYDVKM. CDR3 sequence: CASTLPATGTEAFF. The CDR3 DNA follows: TGTGCCAGCACCCTCCCGGCAACGGGCACTGAAGCTTTCTTT.

This clonotype was counted between two and nine times. The chain carries TRBV27 and TRBJ2-5; D possibly corresponds to TRBD2 (6 bases). Germline CDR1 MNHEY, CDR2 SMNVEV (reference sequence). With 3 bases removed from V and 2 bases from J, the gap between germline ends came to 10 bases. The CDR3 extends over 14 amino acids. The CDR3 is CASSFAGRQETQYF. Written as DNA, the CDR3 is TGTGCCAGCAGTTTCGCGGGACGGCAAGAGACCCAGTACTTC.

This clonotype was seen ten or more times. The chain combines TRBV7-2 with TRBJ2-1; 15 bases match TRBD2. Unmatched junction bases numbered 6, after V lost 5 bases and J lost 7 bases. The V gene's germline CDR1 is SGHTA and CDR2 FQGNSA. CDR3 size: 16 residues. The CDR3 here is CASSRTGTSGRNEQFF. Here the CDR3 DNA reads TGTGCCAGCAGCCGGACCGGGACTAGCGGGAGGAATGAGCAGTTCTTC.

At least ten counts were recorded for this clonotype. The rearrangement joins TRBV7-6 to TRBJ2-7, with 7 nucleotides matching TRBD2. Losses at the gene ends were 0 bases for V and 3 bases for J; bases not matched to a gene: 8. The CDR3 has 16 residues. Germline V gives CDR1 SGHVS, CDR2 FNYEAQ. The CDR3: CASSLAEGGTHYEQYF. The CDR3 region has the DNA TGTGCCAGCAGCTTAGCGGAGGGAGGGACTCACTACGAGCAGTACTTC.

The genes are TRBV19 and TRBJ1-5; 9 bases map to TRBD1. The ends lost 3 bases at V and 4 bases at J; junction bases unmatched: 10. Germline assignment: CDR1 LNHDA and CDR2 SQIVND (reference sequence). The CDR3 consists of 17 residues. DNA of the CDR3: TGTGCCAGTAGTATCCAAACAGGGGGCGGCCGAAATCAGCCCCAGCATTTT. It encodes CASSIQTGGGRNQPQHF.

The gene calls are TRBV6-1 and TRBJ1-1; weak D call: TRBD1 (5 bases). The germline V gene encodes CDR1 MNHNS and CDR2 SASEGT. The CDR3 contains 13 residues. V lost 5 bases to trimming and J lost 8 bases, with 15 bases between them. The CDR3 nucleotides are TGTGCCAGCAGTACATATACGGGGCCAGAAGCTTTCTTT. Encoded protein: CASSTYTGPEAFF.

The chain recombines TRBV19 with TRBJ2-3; 11 bases line up with TRBD2. This CDR3 is built from 16 residues. Germline CDR1 is LNHDA and CDR2 is SQIVND (reference sequence). Germline trimming cut 5 bases from V and 6 bases from J; bases unmatched to any gene: 10. CDR3 nucleotide sequence: TGTGCCAGTAGTGTCCATCTAGCGGGAGGAGCGGATACGCAGTATTTT. This gives the protein CASSVHLAGGADTQYF.

This clonotype was seen a few times. V and J are TRBV6-1 and TRBJ2-5; 8 nucleotides line up with TRBD2. Losses at the gene ends were 5 bases for V and 4 bases for J; bases not matched to a gene: 12. The CDR3 covers 16 residues. Germline V gives CDR1 MNHNS, CDR2 SASEGT. The CDR3 DNA follows: TGTGCCAGCAGTTCCCCCGGAAGCGGGAGAATAGAGACCCAGTACTTC. Translating gives CASSSPGSGRIETQYF.

The table lists this clonotype with many counts. The chain couples TRBV28 to TRBJ2-2; D not certain. Trimming stripped 10 bases from V and 5 bases from J, with 5 bases between. This CDR3 has 10 residues. CDR1 and CDR2 from the germline V gene are MDHEN and SYDVKM. The CDR3: CATSTGELFF. The CDR3 DNA reads TGTGCCACTTCTACCGGGGAGCTGTTTTTT. The variable domain in full, completed from reference TRBV28 and TRBJ2-2, reads DVKVTQSSRYLVKRTGEKVFLECVQDMDHENMFWYRQDPGLGLRLIYFSYDVKMKEKGDIPEGYSVSREKKERFSLILESASTNQTSMYLCATSTGELFFGEGSRLTVL.

V usage is TRBV11-3 and J usage is TRBJ2-7; D might be TRBD1 (5 bases). CDR1 and CDR2 from the germline V gene are SGHNT and YENEEA. The CDR3 is 14 amino acids. V shed 1 base and J shed 3 bases, with 10 bases lying between them. CDR3 DNA sequence: TGTGCCAGCAGCTTAGGGGGCAGATTCTACGAGCAGTACGTC. This codes for CASSLGGRFYEQYV.

Many counts were recorded for this clonotype. The rearrangement links TRBV24-1 to TRBJ2-2; D might be TRBD2 (5 bases). Germline V gene data show CDR1 as KGHDR and CDR2 as SFDVKD. V was shortened by 0 bases and J by 4 bases, with 8 bases between the two germline ends. The CDR3 is made up of 15 amino acids. The CDR3 DNA reads as TGTGCCACCAGTGATTTGTCCGGGGTCACCGGGGAGCTGTTTTTT. Protein product: CATSDLSGVTGELFF.

J is TRBJ1-2 and V is TRBV20-1, with 9 bases lining up with TRBD1. Germline values: CDR1 DFQATT, CDR2 SNEGSKA (reference sequence). V lost 6 bases, J lost 6 bases, and 17 bases stayed unmatched. The CDR3 spans 16 residues. CDR3 region: CSAAPPSGTGKDGYTF. CDR3 coding DNA: TGCAGTGCAGCCCCTCCATCCGGGACAGGGAAAGATGGCTACACCTTC.

This clonotype was picked up a small number of times. The chain carries TRBV4-3 and TRBJ2-6; D is ambiguous. The CDR3 length is 15 residues. Trimming took 2 bases from V and 1 from J, leaving 6 bases between them. Germline CDR1 and CDR2: LGHNA and YSLEER. This chain's CDR3 is CASSQWGSGANVLTF. The CDR3 region has the DNA TGCGCCAGCAGCCAATGGGGATCTGGGGCCAACGTCCTGACTTTC.

This clonotype was seen a handful of times. The chain combines TRBV19 with TRBJ1-6; the D is unclear. Germline CDR1 reads LNHDA; CDR2 reads SQIVND (reference sequence). V was trimmed by 4 bases and J by 2 bases, leaving 9 bases between them. The CDR3 has 15 amino acids. The DNA for the CDR3 is TGTGCCAGTAGTAGAAGAGAGGCCTATAATTCACCCCTCCACTTT. Protein: CASSRREAYNSPLHF.

In its sample, this clonotype was seen many times. The V call is TRBV9, the J call TRBJ2-1; 9 bases line up with TRBD2. The CDR3 extends over 15 amino acids. Germline CDR1 reads SGDLS; CDR2 reads YYNGEE. J was trimmed by 10 bases and V by 3 bases; bases with no gene match: 11. The CDR3 region has the DNA TGTGCCAGCAGCGATCTAGCGGGACGAGGGGAGGAGCAGTTCTTC. Its translation: CASSDLAGRGEEQFF.

There are a few counts of this clonotype. V usage is TRBV7-9 and J usage is TRBJ2-2; no definite D call. This CDR3 comprises 15 residues. With 5 bases removed from V and 1 base from J, the gap between germline ends came to 11 bases. The V gene's germline CDR1 is SEHNR and CDR2 FQNEAQ (reference sequence). The CDR3 DNA is TGTGCCAGCAGCCCGTTGCGGCTGAACACCGGGGAGCTGTTTTTT. Residues: CASSPLRLNTGELFF.

The gene calls are TRBV6-2 or TRBV6-3 and TRBJ2-2; D not certain. This CDR3 contains 17 residues. Trimming removed 6 bases at V and 2 bases at J, with 19 bases between. Germline V gene lookup returns CDR1 MNHEY and CDR2 SVGEGT. CDR3 in amino acids: CASSPSVGESNTGELFF. DNA for the CDR3: TGTGCCAGCAGCCCCTCCGTTGGGGAATCCAACACCGGGGAGCTGTTTTTT.

CDR3 residues: CASIHPGQGAKNIQYF. The CDR3 DNA reads TGTGCCAGCATCCACCCGGGACAGGGGGCCAAAAACATTCAGTACTTC. The gene calls are TRBV27 and TRBJ2-4, with 10 positions matching TRBD1. Per germline, CDR1 MNHEY and CDR2 SMNVEV (reference sequence). J was trimmed by 1 base and V by 7 bases; bases with no gene match: 7. The CDR3 loop spans 16 amino acids.

On this clonotype itself: The junction does not match germline at one end; this may be a read error. The chain uses TRBV10-3 and TRBJ2-7; 13 bases line up with TRBD2. There are 13 residues in the CDR3. Germline V lookup: CDR1 ENHRY, CDR2 SYGVKD. The CDR3 protein is CAISGLAGDEQYF. In DNA, the CDR3 is TGTGCCATAAGTGGACTAGCGGGAGACGAGCAGTACTTC.

The V and J genes are TRBV6-2 or TRBV6-3 and TRBJ2-2, with 8 bases matching TRBD2. V trimming: 5 bases; J trimming: 6 bases; junction bases outside the gene matches: 2. Germline values: CDR1 MNHEY, CDR2 SVGEGT. The CDR3 is 13 amino acids. The CDR3 loop reads CASSRLASGELFF. The CDR3 DNA is TGTGCCAGCAGTCGACTAGCGTCCGGGGAGCTGTTTTTT.

This clonotype was seen ten or more times. This rearrangement joins TRBV7-8 to TRBJ1-1, with 7 bases lining up with TRBD1. The ends lost 0 bases at V and 2 bases at J; junction bases unmatched: 15. Per the germline V gene, CDR1 is SGHVS and CDR2 is FQNEAQ. This CDR3 contains 19 residues. The CDR3 nucleotides are TGTGCCAGCAGCTTAGCCCACCTAGGGGGCTCTAGACTAAACACTGAAGCTTTCTTT. Translating it yields CASSLAHLGGSRLNTEAFF.

V is TRBV29-1 and J is TRBJ2-5, with TRBD2 as a possible D gene (6 bases). The length of the CDR3 is 10 residues. Germline CDR1 and CDR2: SQVTM and ANQGSEA. V was shortened by 7 bases and J by 7 bases, with 10 bases between the two germline ends. The CDR3 sequence is CSALEGTQYF. The CDR3 bases are TGCAGCGCACTGGAGGGGACCCAGTACTTC.

This chain joins TRBV29-1 and TRBJ1-1, with D possibly matching TRBD1 (6 bases). CDR3 size: 11 residues. Germline CDR1 is SQVTM and CDR2 is ANQGSEA. V was clipped by 3 bases and J by 4 bases, with 6 bases between them. The CDR3 spells CSVEGATEAFF. The CDR3 DNA reads as TGCAGCGTTGAGGGGGCCACTGAAGCTTTCTTT.

The J gene is TRBJ1-1, the V gene TRBV30; 7 bases fit TRBD1. The J segment lost 6 bases and the V segment lost 3 bases, leaving 7 bases of the junction unmatched. CDR3 length: 13 amino acids. Germline CDR1 and CDR2: GTSNPN and SVGIG (reference sequence). In nucleotides, the CDR3 is TGTGCCTGGAGCCTACAGGGGATGCCTGAAGCTTTCTTT. The encoded protein is CAWSLQGMPEAFF.